This T cell receptor (beta chain) is drawn from a study of human T cells and chemical hapten exposure. About the research overall: Variability of per-sample TCR yields stemmed mainly from small differences in pooled library volume.

This clonotype has at least ten counts. What it recognizes is unknown. Findings and limits, study-wide: Versus controls, expanded TCRs had significantly more large CDR3 similarity clusters.

In the library, unique molecular identifiers were attached to individual cDNA molecules. TCRdb re-analysed the RACE reads in MiXCR, keeping a single row per CDR3 protein. This table holds 300,000 to 350,000 distinct CDR3 sequences, around 7% found once. Time point described: patch test 1, 2 weeks after DPC sensitization. The treatment was: therapeutic diphenylcyclopropenone sensitization with weekly scalp DPC. Alopecia patients between 18 and 70 years old and suitable for DPC were used as donors. The germline V and J ends were trimmed by 9 bases and 5 bases, with 14 bases remaining between them. CDR3 length equals 13 residues. The V gene's germline CDR1 is LNHDA and CDR2 SQIVND (reference sequence).

The source was whole blood, collected in connection with sensitization to the hapten diphenylcyclopropenone (DPC). The chain uses TRBV19 and TRBJ2-1; unclear D gene. The TCR was taken from a woman aged 18-30 years with alopecia areata. Some clones in this sample may be carry-over from other donors' samples. The CDR3 sequence: CASSPEFNNEQFF. In nucleotides, the CDR3 is TGTGCCAGCTCACCCGAGTTTAACAATGAGCAGTTCTTC.